A selection of T cell receptor beta chains follows, all from one sample in a study of T cells in Graves' hyperthyroidism and ophthalmopathy. TCRdb independently ran MiXCR on the multiplex PCR reads; one entry per CDR3 protein. The sample gives around 600,000 distinct CDR3 sequences, roughly 15% of which show up once; more than 3% is in the top ten. The sample consisted of blood. These TCRs come from a woman between 40 and 50 years old with Graves' ophthalmopathy. The CDR3 runs from the conserved cysteine through the conserved F or W. D genes are given only for firm matches. Clone size is shown for a subset of rows, as once, few, many or a class of expanded clone.

v_call: TRBV5-1; d_call: -; clone_size: few; j_call: TRBJ2-5; cdr3_nt: TGCGCCAGCAGCTCCGGGGGACAGTCACAAGAGACCCAGTACTTC; cdr3_aa: CASSSGGQSQETQYF
v_call: TRBV12-3/TRBV12-4; d_call: -; clone_size: few; j_call: TRBJ1-5; cdr3_nt: TGTGCCAGCAGTTTAAAAGGGAATAGCAATCAGCCCCAGCATTTT; cdr3_aa: CASSLKGNSNQPQHF
v_call: TRBV5-6; d_call: -; clone_size: -; j_call: TRBJ2-3; cdr3_nt: TGTGCCAGCAGCTTGGATTGGCCAGGGGGGACAGATACGCAGTATTTT; cdr3_aa: CASSLDWPGGTDTQYF
v_call: TRBV6-5; d_call: -; clone_size: many; j_call: TRBJ2-7; cdr3_nt: TGTGCCAGCAGTTACGGCAGGGGCCACGAGCAGTACTTC; cdr3_aa: CASSYGRGHEQYF
v_call: TRBV11-2; d_call: TRBD2; clone_size: many; j_call: TRBJ2-1; cdr3_nt: TGTGCCAGCAGCTTAGCTAGCGGGAGCCTCGGTGAGCAGTTCTTC; cdr3_aa: CASSLASGSLGEQFF
v_call: TRBV20-1; d_call: TRBD1; clone_size: -; j_call: TRBJ2-3; cdr3_nt: TGCAGTGCTAGAGACTACGGGACAGGGGTAGATACGCAGTATTTT; cdr3_aa: CSARDYGTGVDTQYF
v_call: TRBV12-3/TRBV12-4; d_call: -; clone_size: once; j_call: TRBJ2-3; cdr3_nt: TGTGCCAGCAGTTTAAGAGGACGGGGAACAGATACGCAGTATTTT; cdr3_aa: CASSLRGRGTDTQYF
v_call: TRBV27; d_call: -; clone_size: -; j_call: TRBJ2-2; cdr3_nt: TGTGCCAGCAGTTTAGAAGTTGGCACAGCCTCCACCGGGGAGCTGTTTTTT; cdr3_aa: CASSLEVGTASTGELFF
v_call: TRBV28; d_call: -; clone_size: once; j_call: TRBJ2-1; cdr3_nt: TGTGCCAGCTCGCCCCGGGCGCCGCAACCCTACAATGAGCAGTTCTTC; cdr3_aa: CASSPRAPQPYNEQFF
v_call: TRBV4-1; d_call: TRBD2; clone_size: -; j_call: TRBJ2-1; cdr3_nt: TGCGCCAGCAGCCAAGTCGGTACTAGCGGGTTTATTGAGCAGTTCTTC; cdr3_aa: CASSQVGTSGFIEQFF
v_call: TRBV7-9; d_call: TRBD1; clone_size: -; j_call: TRBJ2-2; cdr3_nt: TGTGCCAGCAGCTGGACCGGGACAGGGAGTACCGGGGAGCTGTTTTTT; cdr3_aa: CASSWTGTGSTGELFF
v_call: TRBV18; d_call: TRBD2; clone_size: many; j_call: TRBJ2-3; cdr3_nt: TGTGCCAGCTCACCGGCGGGGGGCGCAGATACGCAGTATTTT; cdr3_aa: CASSPAGGADTQYF
v_call: TRBV11-2; d_call: -; clone_size: few; j_call: TRBJ2-1; cdr3_nt: TGTGCCAGCAGCTCTTTAATAGTCAATGAGCAGTTCTTC; cdr3_aa: CASSSLIVNEQFF
v_call: TRBV5-4; d_call: -; clone_size: -; j_call: TRBJ1-2; cdr3_nt: TGTGCCAGCAGCTCCCCCGGCCCGGGGGGTGGATATGGCTACACCTTC; cdr3_aa: CASSSPGPGGGYGYTF
v_call: TRBV6-1; d_call: -; clone_size: few; j_call: TRBJ1-1; cdr3_nt: TGTGCCAGCAGTGATTGGCAGTTTAACACTGAAGCTTTCTTT; cdr3_aa: CASSDWQFNTEAFF
v_call: TRBV11-2; d_call: -; clone_size: many; j_call: TRBJ2-3; cdr3_nt: TGTGCCAGCAGCTTTGGGGAGACAGATACGCAGTATTTT; cdr3_aa: CASSFGETDTQYF
v_call: TRBV20-1; d_call: TRBD2; clone_size: many; j_call: TRBJ2-3; cdr3_nt: TGCAGTGCTAGGAAGCGGGAGATTAGCACAGATACGCAGTATTTT; cdr3_aa: CSARKREISTDTQYF
v_call: TRBV5-8; d_call: TRBD2; clone_size: few; j_call: TRBJ2-5; cdr3_nt: TGTGCCAGCAGCTCGGTGACTAGCGGGACGGTCGAGACCCAGTACTTC; cdr3_aa: CASSSVTSGTVETQYF
v_call: TRBV4-1; d_call: -; clone_size: few; j_call: TRBJ2-1; cdr3_nt: TGCGCCAGCAGCCAAGACCCCCTCCGCCTCACTGTTAGCTCCTACAATGAGCAGTTCTTC; cdr3_aa: CASSQDPLRLTVSSYNEQFF
v_call: TRBV2; d_call: TRBD1; clone_size: many; j_call: TRBJ1-3; cdr3_nt: TGTGCCAGCGTGGACAGGGGATCTGGAAACACCATATATTTT; cdr3_aa: CASVDRGSGNTIYF
v_call: TRBV2; d_call: TRBD2; clone_size: many; j_call: TRBJ2-5; cdr3_nt: TGTGCCAGCAGTGAAGGACTAGCGGGGGTGACCCAGTACTTC; cdr3_aa: CASSEGLAGVTQYF
v_call: TRBV3-1; d_call: -; clone_size: many; j_call: TRBJ2-5; cdr3_nt: TGTGCCAGCAGCCAGAATTTTTGGGGGACAGAGACCCAGTACTTC; cdr3_aa: CASSQNFWGTETQYF
v_call: TRBV11-2; d_call: -; clone_size: few; j_call: TRBJ1-6; cdr3_nt: TGTGCCAGCAGCCCCGTTTTTTCACCCCTCCACTTT; cdr3_aa: CASSPVFSPLHF
v_call: TRBV30; d_call: -; clone_size: many; j_call: TRBJ1-5; cdr3_nt: TGTGCCTGCACGACCGAGAATCAGCCCCAGCATTTT; cdr3_aa: CACTTENQPQHF
v_call: TRBV13; d_call: -; clone_size: few; j_call: TRBJ1-1; cdr3_nt: TGTGCCAGCAGCTTAGGGGGGGGGCTGGGCACTGAAGCTTTCTTT; cdr3_aa: CASSLGGGLGTEAFF
v_call: TRBV11-2; d_call: -; clone_size: many; j_call: TRBJ2-1; cdr3_nt: TGTGCCAGCCACCCGGGGAGCTCCTACAATGAGCAGTTCTTC; cdr3_aa: CASHPGSSYNEQFF
v_call: TRBV4-1; d_call: -; clone_size: -; j_call: TRBJ2-7; cdr3_nt: TGCGCCAGCAGCCATCTCCACGGGACCTACGAGCAGTACTTC; cdr3_aa: CASSHLHGTYEQYF
v_call: TRBV4-1; d_call: -; clone_size: -; j_call: TRBJ1-1; cdr3_nt: TGCGCCAGCAGCCAAGTAGGGCTGGAGGTGAACACTGAAGCTTTCTTT; cdr3_aa: CASSQVGLEVNTEAFF
v_call: TRBV15; d_call: TRBD2; clone_size: many; j_call: TRBJ2-1; cdr3_nt: TGTGCCACCAGCAGAGATAGGGTAGCGGGGAGCTCCTACAATGAGCAGTTCTTC; cdr3_aa: CATSRDRVAGSSYNEQFF
v_call: TRBV3-1; d_call: TRBD2; clone_size: -; j_call: TRBJ2-1; cdr3_nt: TGTGCCAGCAGCCAGCAGCTAGCGGGGGTTGGCAATGAGCAGTTCTTC; cdr3_aa: CASSQQLAGVGNEQFF
v_call: TRBV29-1; d_call: -; clone_size: -; j_call: TRBJ2-1; cdr3_nt: TGCAGCGTCCCCACGCCCACCACCAACAATGAGCAGTTCTTC; cdr3_aa: CSVPTPTTNNEQFF
v_call: TRBV30; d_call: -; clone_size: many; j_call: TRBJ2-1; cdr3_nt: TGTGCCTGGAGTGAGCGCGAAGGACGGGAGTTCTTC; cdr3_aa: CAWSEREGREFF
v_call: TRBV7-2; d_call: -; clone_size: many; j_call: TRBJ2-2; cdr3_nt: TGTGCCAGCATGGGACCCATGAACACCGGGGAGCTGTTTTTT; cdr3_aa: CASMGPMNTGELFF
v_call: TRBV12-3/TRBV12-4; d_call: -; clone_size: -; j_call: TRBJ2-1; cdr3_nt: TGTGCCAGCAGTATTACAGGACGTCTAGGCGATGAGCAGTTCTTC; cdr3_aa: CASSITGRLGDEQFF
v_call: TRBV5-1; d_call: -; clone_size: few; j_call: TRBJ1-1; cdr3_nt: TGCGCCAGCAGCTTGGGTGGAGGGAACCTCAACACTGAAGCTTTCTTT; cdr3_aa: CASSLGGGNLNTEAFF
v_call: TRBV7-6; d_call: -; clone_size: many; j_call: TRBJ1-1; cdr3_nt: TGTGCCAGCAGCTTAGCAAAACTGAACACTGAAGCTTTCTTT; cdr3_aa: CASSLAKLNTEAFF
v_call: TRBV15; d_call: -; clone_size: many; j_call: TRBJ2-7; cdr3_nt: TGTGCCACCAGCAGAAGGGACCTCGCCTACGAGCAGTACTTC; cdr3_aa: CATSRRDLAYEQYF
v_call: TRBV2; d_call: -; clone_size: -; j_call: TRBJ1-5; cdr3_nt: TGTGCCAGCAATGGGAACAGCAATCAGCCCCAGCATTTT; cdr3_aa: CASNGNSNQPQHF